A single sample is the source of the 9 T cell receptor beta chains below, sequenced in a study of shared clonotypes between healthy human individuals. Assay used: immunoSEQ multiplex PCR; TCRdb lists only in-frame clones, some missing. The sample contains about 2.4 million clones, approximately 94% of which appear only once. The specimen was naive CD4+ T cells from PBMCs. Subset given: CD45RA+ positively selected. These receptors came from a man younger than 35 in good health. Some clones in this sample may be carry-over from other donors' samples.

The chain combines TRBV28 with TRBJ2-3, with 8 bases that match TRBD2. This CDR3 has 16 residues. Trimming took 3 bases from V and 0 from J; bases not matched to a gene: 5. Germline V gives CDR1 MDHEN, CDR2 SYDVKM. This chain's CDR3 is CASSFSPSGSTDTQYF. CDR3 bases: TGTGCCAGCAGTTTTTCCCCTAGCGGGAGCACAGATACGCAGTATTTT.

V is TRBV7-9 and J is TRBJ2-7; D uncertain. The ends were cut back, 5 bases at V and 2 bases at J, with 13 bases in the middle. The CDR3 runs 14 residues. The germline CDR1 and CDR2 sequences are SEHNR and FQNEAQ (reference sequence). The CDR3 protein is CASSASQHAYEQYF. The CDR3 region has the DNA TGTGCCAGCAGCGCGTCGCAGCATGCCTACGAGCAGTACTTC.

The chain carries TRBV5-8 and TRBJ2-5; TRBD2 aligns across 8 bases. Germline trimming cut 2 bases from V and 1 base from J; bases unmatched to any gene: 4. Germline CDR1 is SGHTS and CDR2 is YDEGEE. The CDR3 has 15 amino acids. CDR3 amino acids: CASSFYTSGQETQYF. CDR3 DNA: TGTGCCAGCAGCTTTTATACTAGCGGCCAAGAGACCCAGTACTTC. The complete variable domain, with remaining parts taken from reference TRBV5-8 and TRBJ2-5, reads EAGVTQSPTHLIKTRGQQATLRCSPISGHTSVYWYQQALGLGLQFLLWYDEGEERNRGNFPPRFSGRQFPNYSSELNVNALELEDSALYLCASSFYTSGQETQYFGPGTRLLVL.

The genes are TRBV6-5 and TRBJ2-5; TRBD1 matches 7 bases. Germline CDR1 and CDR2: MNHEY and SVGAGI. V shed 5 bases, J shed 7 bases, and the junction held 13 bases outside the gene matches. This CDR3 is built from 15 residues. The CDR3 DNA is TGTGCCAGCAGTCCCCCGACAGGGTCCCGGAGGACCCAGTACTTC. Translating it yields CASSPPTGSRRTQYF.

The chain couples TRBV21-1 to TRBJ1-4. TRBV21-1 is recorded as a pseudogene. The CDR3 totals 15 residues. The CDR3 DNA sequence: TGTGCCACCTCAGTCCCCAGCGCAACTAATGAAAAACTGTTTTTT. The encoded protein is CATSVPSATNEKLFF.

As for this clone: The junction and the germline gene differ at one end; a read error may be behind it. The gene calls are TRBV2 and TRBJ2-7; 9 bases match TRBD2. This CDR3 is 15 amino acids long. Germline CDR1 reads SNHLY; CDR2 reads FYNNEI. The CDR3 nucleotides are TGTACCAGCAGTGTGGGCGGGAGGGCCTCCTACGAGCAGTACTTC. This translates into CTSSVGGRASYEQYF.

The table lists this clone with a count of one. The chain combines TRBV28 with TRBJ1-2, with TRBD1 matching 7 bases. Germline V lookup: CDR1 MDHEN, CDR2 SYDVKM. J was trimmed by 3 bases and V by 4 bases; bases with no gene match: 14. The CDR3 is 17 amino acids. CDR3 bases: TGTGCCAGCAGTTCCCCAGGGGGAAAAAGTTGGGACTATGGCTACACCTTC. Its protein is CASSSPGGKSWDYGYTF.

The chain combines TRBV5-4 with TRBJ2-2, with 8 bases identical to TRBD2. In germline, CDR1 is SGHNT, CDR2 YYREEE (reference sequence). The CDR3 sequence is 16 residues long. Germline trimming cut 2 bases from V and 3 bases from J; bases unmatched to any gene: 6. The chain's CDR3 is CASSFEKREYTGELFF. The CDR3 coding sequence is TGTGCCAGCAGCTTTGAGAAGCGGGAGTACACCGGGGAGCTGTTTTTT.

About this clone: The sample has other DNA sequences that encode this CDR3 too. The gene calls are TRBV28 and TRBJ1-5; D possibly corresponds to TRBD1 (6 bases). Germline-derived CDR1 and CDR2 are MDHEN and SYDVKM. Trimming pared 2 bases from V and 6 bases from J, leaving 11 bases between. The CDR3 loop spans 14 amino acids. CDR3 DNA: TGTGCCAGCAGTTTAGGGCAGGGGAGTCAGCCCCAGCATTTT. As protein: CASSLGQGSQPQHF.